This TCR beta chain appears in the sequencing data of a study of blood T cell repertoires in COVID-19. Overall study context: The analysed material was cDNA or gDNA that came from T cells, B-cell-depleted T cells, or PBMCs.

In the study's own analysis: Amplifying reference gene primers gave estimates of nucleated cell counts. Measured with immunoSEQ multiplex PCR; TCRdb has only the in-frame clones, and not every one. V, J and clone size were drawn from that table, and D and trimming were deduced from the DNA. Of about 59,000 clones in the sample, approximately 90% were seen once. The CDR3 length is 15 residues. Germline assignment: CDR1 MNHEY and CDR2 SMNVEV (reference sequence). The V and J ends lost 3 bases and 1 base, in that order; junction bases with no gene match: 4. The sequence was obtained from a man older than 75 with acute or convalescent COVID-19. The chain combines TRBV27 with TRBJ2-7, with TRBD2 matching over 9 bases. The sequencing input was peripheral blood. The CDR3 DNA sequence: TGTGCCAGCAGTTTTGCGGGGGGGCCGTCCTACGAGCAGTACTTC. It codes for CASSFAGGPSYEQYF.